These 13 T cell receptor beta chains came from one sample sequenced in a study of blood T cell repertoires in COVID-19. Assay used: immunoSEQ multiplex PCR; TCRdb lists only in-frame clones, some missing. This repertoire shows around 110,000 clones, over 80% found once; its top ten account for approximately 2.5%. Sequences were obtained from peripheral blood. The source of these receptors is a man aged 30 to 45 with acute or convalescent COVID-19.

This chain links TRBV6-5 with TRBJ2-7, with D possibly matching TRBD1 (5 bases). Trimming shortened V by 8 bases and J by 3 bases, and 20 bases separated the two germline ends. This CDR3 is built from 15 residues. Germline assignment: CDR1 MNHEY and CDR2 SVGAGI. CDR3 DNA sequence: TGTGCCAGCGCGAGAGAACCCAGGGATATCTACGAGCAGTACTTC. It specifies CASAREPRDIYEQYF.

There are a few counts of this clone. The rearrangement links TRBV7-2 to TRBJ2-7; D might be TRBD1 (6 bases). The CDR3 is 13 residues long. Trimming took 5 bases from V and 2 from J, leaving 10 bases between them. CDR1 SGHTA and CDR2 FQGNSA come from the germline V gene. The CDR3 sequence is CASSTRQAYEQYF. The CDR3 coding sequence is TGTGCCAGCAGCACGAGACAGGCCTACGAGCAGTACTTC.

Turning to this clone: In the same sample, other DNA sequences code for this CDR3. The CDR3 nucleotides read TGTGCCAGCAGCGTAGAACAGGGGTCAGGAAACACCATATATTTT. Translation gives CASSVEQGSGNTIYF. The chain uses TRBV9 and TRBJ1-3; 7 nucleotides match TRBD1. This CDR3 comprises 15 residues. Trimming took 0 bases from V and 4 from J; bases not matched to a gene: 4. Per germline, CDR1 SGDLS and CDR2 YYNGEE.

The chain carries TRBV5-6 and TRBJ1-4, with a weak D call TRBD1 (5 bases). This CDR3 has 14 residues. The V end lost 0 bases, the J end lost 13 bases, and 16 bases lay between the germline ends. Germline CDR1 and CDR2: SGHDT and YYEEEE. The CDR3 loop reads CASSLADGGGRLFF. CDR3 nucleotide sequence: TGTGCCAGCAGCTTGGCGGATGGGGGAGGTAGACTGTTTTTT.

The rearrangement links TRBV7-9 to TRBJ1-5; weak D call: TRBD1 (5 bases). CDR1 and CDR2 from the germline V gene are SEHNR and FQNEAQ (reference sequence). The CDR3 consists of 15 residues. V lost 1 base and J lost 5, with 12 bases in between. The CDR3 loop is CASSLGHGGDQPQHF. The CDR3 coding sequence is TGTGCCAGCAGCTTAGGCCACGGGGGAGATCAGCCCCAGCATTTT.

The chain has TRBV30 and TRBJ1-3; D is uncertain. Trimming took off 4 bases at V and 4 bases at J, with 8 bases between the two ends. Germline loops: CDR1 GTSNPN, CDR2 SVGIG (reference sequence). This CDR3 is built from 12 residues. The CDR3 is CAWKAAGNTIYF. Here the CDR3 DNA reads TGTGCCTGGAAAGCTGCGGGAAACACCATATATTTT.

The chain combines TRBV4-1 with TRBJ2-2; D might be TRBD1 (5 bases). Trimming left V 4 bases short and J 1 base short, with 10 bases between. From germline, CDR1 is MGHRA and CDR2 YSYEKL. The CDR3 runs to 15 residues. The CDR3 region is CASSRHGQNTGELFF. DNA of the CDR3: TGCGCCAGCAGCCGCCACGGACAGAACACCGGGGAGCTGTTTTTT.

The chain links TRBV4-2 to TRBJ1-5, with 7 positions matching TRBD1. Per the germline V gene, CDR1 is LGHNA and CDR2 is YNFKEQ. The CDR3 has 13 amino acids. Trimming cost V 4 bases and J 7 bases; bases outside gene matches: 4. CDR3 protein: CASSRETGQPQHF. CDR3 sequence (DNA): TGTGCCAGCAGCCGAGAGACAGGGCAGCCCCAGCATTTT.

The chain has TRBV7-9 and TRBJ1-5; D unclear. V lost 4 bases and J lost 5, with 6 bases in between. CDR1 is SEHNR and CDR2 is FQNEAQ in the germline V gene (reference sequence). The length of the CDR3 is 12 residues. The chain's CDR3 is CASSYPDQPQHF. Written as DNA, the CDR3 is TGTGCCAGCAGCTACCCGGATCAGCCCCAGCATTTT.

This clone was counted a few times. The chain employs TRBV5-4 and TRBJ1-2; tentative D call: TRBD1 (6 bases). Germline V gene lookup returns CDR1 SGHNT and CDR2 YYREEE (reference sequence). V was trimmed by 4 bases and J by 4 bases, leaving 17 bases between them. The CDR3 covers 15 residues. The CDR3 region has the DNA TGTGCCAGCAGCCGTAACGGGGGGCAGTCCTATGGCTACACCTTC. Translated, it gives CASSRNGGQSYGYTF.

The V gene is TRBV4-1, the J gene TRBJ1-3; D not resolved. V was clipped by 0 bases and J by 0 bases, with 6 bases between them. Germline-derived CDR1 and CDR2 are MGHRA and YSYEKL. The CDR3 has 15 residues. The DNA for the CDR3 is TGCGCCAGCAGCCAAGAAACGGTCTCTGGAAACACCATATATTTT. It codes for CASSQETVSGNTIYF.

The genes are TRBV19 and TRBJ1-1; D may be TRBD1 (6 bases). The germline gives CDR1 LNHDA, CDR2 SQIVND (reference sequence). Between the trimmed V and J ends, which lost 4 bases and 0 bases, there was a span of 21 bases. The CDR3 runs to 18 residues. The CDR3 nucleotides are TGTGCCAGTAGTACACACCCCCCAGGACAGCGTCTGAACACTGAAGCTTTCTTT. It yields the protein CASSTHPPGQRLNTEAFF.

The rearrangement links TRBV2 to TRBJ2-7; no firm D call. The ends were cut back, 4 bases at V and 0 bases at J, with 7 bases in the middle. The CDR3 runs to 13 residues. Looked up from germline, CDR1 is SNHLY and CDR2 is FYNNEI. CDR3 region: CASSGLNSYEQYV. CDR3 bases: TGTGCCAGCAGTGGACTGAACTCCTACGAGCAGTACGTC.